These 32 T cell receptor beta chains were sequenced from one sample in a study of cytomegalovirus exposure and HLA in healthy donors. This PCR relied on a set of 60 Vbeta primers and 13 Jbeta primers. Using immunoSEQ multiplex PCR, the repertoire was profiled, and TCRdb retains in-frame clones only, with some absent. The data show some 110,000 clones, around 80% seen once. Sequencing was performed on PBMCs. These receptors originate from a woman aged 25-40 years in good health and CMV-seronegative.

V is TRBV6-6 and J is TRBJ1-5; maybe TRBD1 (6 bases). V was trimmed by 7 bases and J by 2 bases, leaving 15 bases between them. Per germline, CDR1 MNHNY and CDR2 SVGAGI (reference sequence). This CDR3 is 15 amino acids long. As DNA, the CDR3 is TGTGCCAGCATACAGGGTTTCACGGGCAATCAGCCCCAGCATTTT. The encoded protein is CASIQGFTGNQPQHF.

The sample holds one count of this clone. An end of the junction differs from the germline gene, which may be a read error. The rearrangement uses TRBV6-5 and TRBJ1-5, with 7 bases aligning to TRBD1. The germline V gene has CDR1 MNHEY and CDR2 SVGAGI. CDR3 length: 16 amino acids. The CDR3 sequence is CASTYARRGLDQPQHF. CDR3 in DNA: TGTGCCAGCACTTACGCCAGGAGGGGGCTTGATCAGCCCCAGCATTTT.

The chain links TRBV5-1 to TRBJ1-4; tentatively, D is TRBD1 (6 bases). Germline CDR1 reads SGHRS; CDR2 reads YFSETQ. V was cut by 4 bases and J by 6 bases, with 16 bases left in between. This CDR3 is 15 amino acids long. The CDR3 DNA is TGCGCCAGCAGCAGAGGGACACTGGCCGATGAAAAACTGTTTTTT. This encodes CASSRGTLADEKLFF.

The chain has TRBV5-1 and TRBJ2-3, with D possibly being TRBD2 (5 bases). The CDR3 spans 15 residues. V was trimmed by 5 bases and J by 4 bases, leaving 17 bases between them. From germline, CDR1 is SGHRS and CDR2 YFSETQ. The CDR3 is CASRVGDIASDTQYF. CDR3 nucleotides: TGCGCCAGCAGGGTGGGAGACATAGCATCAGATACGCAGTATTTT.

The J gene is TRBJ2-1, the V gene TRBV6-6, with D tentatively TRBD2 (6 bases). V was pared by 6 bases and J by 5 bases, with 20 bases between. Germline CDR1 and CDR2: MNHNY and SVGAGI (reference sequence). This CDR3 is 16 amino acids long. For the CDR3, the DNA is TGTGCCAGCAGCCTTCCACCGGCTAGCGTCAACAATGAGCAGTTCTTC. It specifies CASSLPPASVNNEQFF.

This clone was seen a handful of times. The CDR3 spells CASSSLSGGAETQYF. The CDR3 coding sequence is TGTGCCAGCAGCTCCCTCAGCGGGGGGGCGGAGACCCAGTACTTC. This sequence joins TRBV7-2 and TRBJ2-5; 10 nucleotides match TRBD2. Germline CDR1 is SGHTA and CDR2 is FQGNSA. The CDR3 spans 15 residues. V lost 4 bases and J lost 5; bases outside the gene matches: 7.

This chain joins TRBV6-5 and TRBJ2-7; possibly TRBD2 for D (6 bases). V gave up 0 bases and J gave up 4 bases, with 13 bases separating them. Germline loops: CDR1 MNHEY, CDR2 SVGAGI. The CDR3 is 15 amino acids. The CDR3 nucleotides are TGTGCCAGCAGTTACTCGGGGGGATCCCAGTACGAGCAGTACTTC. This encodes CASSYSGGSQYEQYF.

CDR3 region: CASSRGAAVGENEQFF. DNA of the CDR3: TGTGCCAGTAGTAGGGGAGCTGCCGTTGGAGAAAATGAGCAGTTCTTC. V and J are TRBV19 and TRBJ2-1; D is perhaps TRBD2 (5 bases). CDR1 LNHDA and CDR2 SQIVND come from the germline V gene (reference sequence). The length of the CDR3 is 16 residues. Deletions cut 4 bases from V and 7 bases from J, with 20 bases between.

This chain uses TRBV12-5 with TRBJ2-1; maybe TRBD1 (5 bases). CDR1 and CDR2 from the germline V gene are LGHNT and FRNRAP. The V gene lost 0 bases and the J gene lost 9 bases, with 15 bases spanning the gap. CDR3 length equals 15 residues. CDR3 bases: TGTGCTAGTGGTTTGGTACCCCCCTTCCAGGGTGAGCAGTTCTTC. Translation gives CASGLVPPFQGEQFF. Full variable domain (outside the CDR3, taken from reference TRBV12-5 and TRBJ2-1): DARVTQTPRHKVTEMGQEVTMRCQPILGHNTVFWYRQTMMQGLELLAYFRNRAPLDDSGMPKDRFSAEMPDATLATLKIQPSEPRDSAVYFCASGLVPPFQGEQFFGPGTRLTVL.

This clone was seen just once. The genes are TRBV7-9 and TRBJ1-5; 12 bases map to TRBD1. This CDR3 contains 15 residues. Per the germline V gene, CDR1 is SEHNR and CDR2 is FQNEAQ (reference sequence). J was trimmed by 6 bases and V by 4 bases; bases with no gene match: 4. The CDR3 sequence: CASSWGTGGLQPQHF. CDR3 DNA sequence: TGTGCCAGCAGCTGGGGGACAGGGGGCCTTCAGCCCCAGCATTTT. Full variable domain (outside the CDR3, taken from reference TRBV7-9 and TRBJ1-5): DTGVSQNPRHKITKRGQNVTFRCDPISEHNRLYWYRQTLGQGPEFLTYFQNEAQLEKSRLLSDRFSAERPKGSFSTLEIQRTEQGDSAMYLCASSWGTGGLQPQHFGDGTRLSIL.

This clone was observed a handful of times. The V and J genes are TRBV7-2 and TRBJ1-1; possibly TRBD1 for D (6 bases). The CDR3 runs 17 residues. V was clipped by 5 bases and J by 1 base, with 20 bases between them. The germline gives CDR1 SGHTA, CDR2 FQGNSA. CDR3 bases: TGTGCCAGCAGCCAAAGGGCCTCAGGGGTCGGGAACACTGAAGCTTTCTTT. Protein sequence: CASSQRASGVGNTEAFF.

With respect to this clone: Germline is not matched at one junction end, which may reflect a read error. The sample carries other DNA sequences with the same CDR3. This rearrangement joins TRBV7-9 to TRBJ1-1; maybe TRBD1 (5 bases). Per the germline V gene, CDR1 is SEHNR and CDR2 is FQNEAQ (reference sequence). This CDR3 comprises 18 residues. CDR3 in DNA: TGCGCCAGCAGCTTAGTGGGTAGGGGCCCCAAACTGAACACTGAAGCTTTCTTT. Encoded protein: CASSLVGRGPKLNTEAFF.

The rearrangement uses TRBV30 and TRBJ1-4; TRBD1 matches at 7 bases. The ends lost 1 base at V and 6 bases at J; junction bases unmatched: 5. CDR1 is GTSNPN and CDR2 is SVGIG in the germline V gene (reference sequence). The CDR3 is made up of 14 amino acids. This chain's CDR3 is CAWSGTGRDEKLFF. In DNA, the CDR3 is TGTGCCTGGAGTGGGACAGGAAGGGATGAAAAACTGTTTTTT.

A few counts support this clone. This chain links TRBV13 with TRBJ2-3; D remains ambiguous. Germline V gene lookup returns CDR1 PRHDT and CDR2 FYEKMQ (reference sequence). The CDR3 has 14 amino acids. Trimming removed 5 bases at V and 8 bases at J, with 17 bases between. CDR3 nucleotide sequence: TGTGCCAGCAGCAACCCGCTCCAGTCTCGTACGCAGTATTTT. Residues: CASSNPLQSRTQYF.

This clone occurred once. The rearrangement uses TRBV28 and TRBJ1-2; no definite D call. Germline V gene sequence: CDR1 MDHEN, CDR2 SYDVKM. CDR3 size: 12 residues. Trimming pared 4 bases from V and 4 bases from J, leaving 7 bases between. CDR3 in amino acids: CASSSQFYGYTF. The CDR3 nucleotides are TGTGCCAGCAGTTCACAGTTCTATGGCTACACCTTC.

The V gene is TRBV7-9, the J gene TRBJ1-1, with no clear D. Germline-derived CDR1 and CDR2 are SEHNR and FQNEAQ (reference sequence). This CDR3 comprises 14 residues. V dropped 5 bases and J dropped 3 bases, with 13 bases sitting between them. CDR3 amino acids: CASSPTTLDTEAFF. CDR3 nucleotide sequence: TGTGCCAGCAGCCCCACCACGTTAGACACTGAAGCTTTCTTT.

This clone was seen just once. The V gene is TRBV7-8, the J gene TRBJ1-1; D is ambiguous. Germline CDR1 and CDR2: SGHVS and FQNEAQ. This CDR3 has 15 residues. The ends were cut back, 0 bases at V and 0 bases at J, with 8 bases in the middle. The CDR3 coding sequence is TGTGCCAGCAGCTTAGCGGCGGATATGAACACTGAAGCTTTCTTT. It codes for CASSLAADMNTEAFF.

The chain links TRBV9 to TRBJ2-2; the D is unclear. Germline CDR1 reads SGDLS; CDR2 reads YYNGEE. V lost 1 base and J lost 6, with 10 bases in between. The CDR3 runs 14 residues. The CDR3 bases are TGTGCCAGCAGCGTAAGAGGTTACCCCGGGGAGCTGTTTTTT. Amino acids: CASSVRGYPGELFF.

The chain couples TRBV6-5 to TRBJ1-1; D ambiguous. V lost 6 bases, J lost 0 bases, and 8 bases lay in between. This CDR3 region has 13 residues. Per the germline V gene, CDR1 is MNHEY and CDR2 is SVGAGI. The CDR3 bases are TGTGCCAGCAGCGAATCAGTGAACACTGAAGCTTTCTTT. Its protein product is CASSESVNTEAFF.

The chain has TRBV2 and TRBJ1-5; D gene ambiguous. Germline CDR1 is SNHLY and CDR2 is FYNNEI. The CDR3 extends over 15 amino acids. V gave up 6 bases and J gave up 0 bases, with 12 bases separating them. CDR3 in DNA: TGTGCCAGCAGAGCGGAAGACCATAGCAATCAGCCCCAGCATTTT. It translates to CASRAEDHSNQPQHF. The entire variable domain, with the rest obtained from reference TRBV2 and TRBJ1-5, is as follows: EPEVTQTPSHQVTQMGQEVILRCVPISNHLYFYWYRQILGQKVEFLVSFYNNEISEKSEIFDDQFSVERPDGSNFTLKIRSTKLEDSAMYFCASRAEDHSNQPQHFGDGTRLSIL.

J is TRBJ1-1 and V is TRBV7-9; 7 nucleotides agree with TRBD1. The CDR3 loop spans 13 amino acids. Germline trimming cut 10 bases from V and 1 base from J; bases unmatched to any gene: 6. Germline values: CDR1 SEHNR, CDR2 FQNEAQ (reference sequence). CDR3 sequence reads: CATEGARNTEAFF. In DNA form, the CDR3 reads TGTGCCACGGAGGGGGCGAGGAACACTGAAGCTTTCTTT.

This clone has just a few counts. This chain links TRBV18 with TRBJ2-7; 8 nucleotides match TRBD1. Per the germline V gene, CDR1 is KGHSH and CDR2 is LQKENI. The CDR3 totals 11 residues. The V and J ends lost 5 bases and 6 bases, in that order; junction bases with no gene match: 0. CDR3 protein: CASSDRGEQYF. CDR3 nucleotides: TGTGCCAGCTCAGACAGGGGCGAGCAGTACTTC.

The gene calls are TRBV6-1 and TRBJ2-1; D is perhaps TRBD1 (5 bases). Germline CDR1 is MNHNS and CDR2 is SASEGT. This CDR3 spans 15 amino acids. Trimming took off 5 bases at V and 6 bases at J, with 17 bases between the two ends. The CDR3 spells CASSLNQGLRNEQFF. The CDR3, as DNA: TGTGCCAGCAGTCTCAACCAGGGCCTACGCAATGAGCAGTTCTTC.

The chain couples TRBV29-1 to TRBJ2-1; weak D call: TRBD2 (6 bases). The CDR3 is 13 residues long. The ends were cut back, 8 bases at V and 0 bases at J, with 11 bases in the middle. CDR1 and CDR2 (germline): SQVTM, ANQGSEA. The DNA of the CDR3 is TGCAGCTCCCCCGGGAGCTCCTACAATGAGCAGTTCTTC. Its protein is CSSPGSSYNEQFF.

V and J are TRBV9 and TRBJ1-2, with D perhaps matching TRBD1 (6 bases). The germline gives CDR1 SGDLS, CDR2 YYNGEE. The V end lost 4 bases, the J end lost 8 bases, and 24 bases lay between the germline ends. The CDR3 spans 16 residues. In DNA form, the CDR3 reads TGTGCCAGCAGCCACTCCATCTACAGGGCCCTCGACGGCTACACCTTC. Its protein is CASSHSIYRALDGYTF.

The chain links TRBV5-1 to TRBJ1-4; D is perhaps TRBD1 (6 bases). The V gene's germline CDR1 is SGHRS and CDR2 YFSETQ. Trimming cost V 1 base and J 0 bases, with 10 bases left between them. This CDR3 spans 16 amino acids. The CDR3 sequence: CASSLTGIATNEKLFF. In DNA form, the CDR3 reads TGCGCCAGCAGCTTGACAGGGATTGCAACTAATGAAAAACTGTTTTTT.

The chain is built from TRBV25-1 and TRBJ1-5; perhaps TRBD1 as D (5 bases). Germline V gene data show CDR1 as MGHDK and CDR2 as SYGVNS. This CDR3 contains 15 residues. Trimming stripped 3 bases from V and 4 bases from J, with 13 bases between. CDR3 residues: CASSDSRQSNQPQHF. CDR3 coding DNA: TGTGCCAGCAGTGATAGTCGACAGTCAAATCAGCCCCAGCATTTT.

The chain recombines TRBV9 with TRBJ2-2, with 7 bases fitting TRBD2. Germline CDR1 reads SGDLS; CDR2 reads YYNGEE. This CDR3 has 15 amino acids. V was pared by 0 bases and J by 7 bases, with 6 bases of the junction left unmatched. This chain's CDR3 is CASSVVAGVGGELFF. The CDR3 DNA follows: TGTGCCAGCAGCGTAGTGGCGGGGGTTGGCGGGGAGCTGTTTTTT. Using reference TRBV9 and TRBJ2-2 for the parts outside the CDR3, the full variable domain is DSGVTQTPKHLITATGQRVTLRCSPRSGDLSVYWYQQSLDQGLQFLIQYYNGEERAKGNILERFSAQQFPDLHSELNLSSLELGDSALYFCASSVVAGVGGELFFGEGSRLTVL.

V and J are TRBV6-5 and TRBJ1-1; 9 bases match TRBD1. Trimming removed 5 bases from V and 5 bases from J; junction bases left unmatched: 9. The germline V gene encodes CDR1 MNHEY and CDR2 SVGAGI. The CDR3 spans 15 residues. The CDR3 DNA follows: TGTGCCAGCAGTGCTATAACAGGGGGCAAAACTGAAGCTTTCTTT. The encoded protein is CASSAITGGKTEAFF.

The rearrangement uses TRBV29-1 and TRBJ2-5; possibly TRBD1 for D (5 bases). The length of the CDR3 is 12 residues. The V gene lost 5 bases and the J gene lost 5 bases, with 12 bases spanning the gap. Germline V CDR1 and CDR2: SQVTM, ANQGSEA. Here the CDR3 reads CSVHRTMETQYF. The CDR3 region has the DNA TGCAGCGTTCACAGGACCATGGAGACCCAGTACTTC.

This clone was observed a handful of times. The gene calls are TRBV7-9 and TRBJ2-5; D gene ambiguous. CDR1 SEHNR and CDR2 FQNEAQ come from the germline V gene (reference sequence). This CDR3 region has 12 residues. V lost 5 bases and J lost 7, with 11 bases in between. CDR3 region: CASSTDSRTQYF. CDR3 nucleotide sequence: TGTGCCAGCAGCACCGATTCTAGGACCCAGTACTTC.

This chain connects TRBV6-5 to TRBJ1-2; tentative D call: TRBD1 (5 bases). Germline-derived CDR1 and CDR2 are MNHEY and SVGAGI. V was shortened by 8 bases and J by 0 bases, with 16 bases between the two germline ends. The CDR3 runs 15 residues. The CDR3 nucleotides read TGTGCCAGCCACCTCGGGGGGGGATCTAACTATGGCTACACCTTC. Translating gives CASHLGGGSNYGYTF.